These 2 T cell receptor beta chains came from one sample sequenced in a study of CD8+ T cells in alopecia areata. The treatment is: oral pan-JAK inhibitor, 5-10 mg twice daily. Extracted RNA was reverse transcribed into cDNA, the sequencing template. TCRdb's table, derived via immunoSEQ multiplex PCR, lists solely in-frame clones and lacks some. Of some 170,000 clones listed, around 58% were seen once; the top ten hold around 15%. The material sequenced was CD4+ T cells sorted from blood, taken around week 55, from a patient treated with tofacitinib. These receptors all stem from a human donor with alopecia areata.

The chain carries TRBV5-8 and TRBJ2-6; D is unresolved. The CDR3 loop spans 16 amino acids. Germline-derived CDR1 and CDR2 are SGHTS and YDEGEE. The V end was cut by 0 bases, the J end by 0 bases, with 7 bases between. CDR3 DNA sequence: TGTGCCAGCAGCTTGGATGGGTACTCTGGGGCCAACGTCCTGACTTTC. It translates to CASSLDGYSGANVLTF.

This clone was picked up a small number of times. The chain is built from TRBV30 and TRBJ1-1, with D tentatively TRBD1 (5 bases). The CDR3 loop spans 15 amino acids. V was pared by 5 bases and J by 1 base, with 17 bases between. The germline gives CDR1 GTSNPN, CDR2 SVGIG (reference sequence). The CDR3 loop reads CAWQRGAFGNTEAFF. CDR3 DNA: TGTGCCTGGCAAAGGGGCGCTTTCGGGAACACTGAAGCTTTCTTT.